Below, 29 T cell receptor beta chains from the same sample are listed, as sequenced in a study of blood T cell repertoires in COVID-19. The data were produced by immunoSEQ multiplex PCR, yet TCRdb's version contains in-frame clones alone and is incomplete. This table has 200,000 to 250,000 clones, roughly 88% appearing once. The sample consisted of peripheral blood. The receptors here all came from a man aged 80 or over with acute or convalescent COVID-19.

This chain links TRBV4-2 with TRBJ2-5; D ambiguous. V was cut by 0 bases and J by 5 bases, with 10 bases left in between. Germline V gene lookup returns CDR1 LGHNA and CDR2 YNFKEQ. This CDR3 is built from 14 residues. The CDR3 reads CASSQDEQTETQYF. As DNA, the CDR3 is TGTGCCAGCAGCCAAGATGAGCAAACGGAGACCCAGTACTTC.

This sequence joins TRBV9 and TRBJ2-5; TRBD1 aligns across 7 bases. CDR3 length: 14 amino acids. Germline V gene data show CDR1 as SGDLS and CDR2 as YYNGEE. V was clipped by 3 bases and J by 5 bases; unmatched bases: 7. The chain's CDR3 is CASSDTGAGETQYF. CDR3 bases: TGTGCCAGCAGCGACACAGGGGCGGGCGAGACCCAGTACTTC. The full variable domain, in which reference TRBV9 and TRBJ2-5 provide the parts outside the CDR3, is DSGVTQTPKHLITATGQRVTLRCSPRSGDLSVYWYQQSLDQGLQFLIQYYNGEERAKGNILERFSAQQFPDLHSELNLSSLELGDSALYFCASSDTGAGETQYFGPGTRLLVL.

This chain connects TRBV4-3 to TRBJ1-6; D is ambiguous. V lost 8 bases, J lost 6 bases, and 11 bases lay in between. The germline V gene has CDR1 LGHNA and CDR2 YSLEER. This CDR3 has 13 amino acids. The CDR3 sequence: CASSGDFNSPLHF. Here the CDR3 DNA reads TGCGCCAGCTCCGGGGATTTTAATTCACCCCTCCACTTT.

This chain uses TRBV27 with TRBJ2-3; 13 bases align to TRBD2. This CDR3 has 17 amino acids. Trimming took 5 bases from V and 3 from J; bases not matched to a gene: 8. The germline V gene encodes CDR1 MNHEY and CDR2 SMNVEV (reference sequence). Here the CDR3 reads CASSPRTSGRVTDTQYF. The DNA for the CDR3 is TGTGCCAGCAGTCCTAGGACTAGCGGGAGAGTAACAGATACGCAGTATTTT.

The CDR3 reads CASSRRTGVLGGYTF. The CDR3 bases are TGTGCCAGCAGCCGCCGAACAGGGGTTTTAGGTGGCTACACCTTC. This chain joins TRBV14 and TRBJ1-2; 7 bases are shared with TRBD1. The CDR3 runs to 15 residues. Germline V lookup: CDR1 SGHDN, CDR2 FVKESK. With 4 bases clipped from V and 7 bases from J, the junction kept 12 bases outside the gene matches.

The rearrangement links TRBV10-3 to TRBJ1-5; D is possibly TRBD1 (5 bases). The CDR3 totals 14 residues. The V gene lost 5 bases and the J gene lost 6 bases, with 14 bases spanning the gap. Germline V lookup: CDR1 ENHRY, CDR2 SYGVKD. CDR3 sequence: CAISSGTAGQPQHF. The CDR3 nucleotides read TGTGCCATCAGTAGCGGGACTGCGGGTCAGCCCCAGCATTTT.

The V gene is TRBV5-4, the J gene TRBJ1-6, with D perhaps matching TRBD1 (5 bases). Germline V CDR1 and CDR2: SGHNT, YYREEE (reference sequence). Trimming left V 0 bases short and J 8 bases short, with 15 bases between. This CDR3 region has 16 residues. CDR3 residues: CASSLGTPDGYSPLHF. In DNA form, the CDR3 reads TGTGCCAGCAGCTTGGGGACACCTGACGGCTATTCACCCCTCCACTTT.

The chain is built from TRBV27 and TRBJ2-1; D might be TRBD2 (6 bases). V lost 6 bases and J lost 8, with 14 bases in between. Germline V gene data show CDR1 as MNHEY and CDR2 as SMNVEV (reference sequence). The CDR3 is made up of 13 amino acids. The CDR3 nucleotides read TGTGCCAGCAGAACCACTGGCGGGGATGAGCAGTTCTTC. Its translation is CASRTTGGDEQFF.

The V gene is TRBV6-5, the J gene TRBJ1-2; D is possibly TRBD1 (5 bases). V dropped 2 bases and J dropped 5 bases, with 12 bases sitting between them. This CDR3 spans 14 amino acids. Germline V gives CDR1 MNHEY, CDR2 SVGAGI. This CDR3 is CASSYRDGGYGYTF. The CDR3 bases are TGTGCCAGCAGTTACCGGGACGGAGGGTATGGCTACACCTTC.

This chain uses TRBV18 with TRBJ1-4, with 7 bases aligning to TRBD1. Germline CDR1 KGHSH, CDR2 LQKENI. The CDR3 is 16 amino acids. V dropped 1 base and J dropped 4; count of bases not matched to a gene: 6. This CDR3 is CASSPQGGSGNEKLFF. DNA of the CDR3: TGTGCCAGCTCACCACAAGGGGGCTCGGGTAATGAAAAACTGTTTTTT.

The chain recombines TRBV19 with TRBJ2-2; D possibly corresponds to TRBD1 (6 bases). The CDR3 consists of 16 residues. Germline CDR1 is LNHDA and CDR2 is SQIVND (reference sequence). Trimming shortened V by 7 bases and J by 0 bases, and 15 bases separated the two germline ends. The CDR3 spells CASKGQQGSNTGELFF. The CDR3 DNA follows: TGTGCCAGTAAGGGACAACAGGGATCGAACACCGGGGAGCTGTTTTTT.

The chain combines TRBV28 with TRBJ2-5, with D possibly matching TRBD1 (7 bases). The CDR3 runs to 15 residues. Deletions cut 1 base from V and 5 bases from J, with 14 bases between. Germline V gene sequence: CDR1 MDHEN, CDR2 SYDVKM. CDR3 residues: CASSLSAGGMETQYF. The CDR3 nucleotides read TGTGCCAGCAGTTTATCGGCAGGGGGGATGGAGACCCAGTACTTC.

This chain joins TRBV4-2 and TRBJ1-6, with D maybe TRBD1 (6 bases). Looked up from germline, CDR1 is LGHNA and CDR2 is YNFKEQ. Trimming stripped 8 bases from V and 6 bases from J, with 17 bases between. This CDR3 has 15 amino acids. The CDR3 sequence is CASVLTGGANSPLHF. CDR3 DNA sequence: TGTGCCAGCGTACTGACGGGGGGGGCTAATTCACCCCTCCACTTT.

This clone was found once. The CDR3 sequence: CASSFFGSPTGGNTIYF. As DNA, the CDR3 is TGTGCCAGCAGCTTCTTTGGGAGCCCAACCGGAGGAAACACCATATATTTT. The rearrangement links TRBV7-9 to TRBJ1-3; D is ambiguous. Looked up from germline, CDR1 is SEHNR and CDR2 is FQNEAQ (reference sequence). This CDR3 is built from 17 residues. The ends were cut back, 3 bases at V and 4 bases at J, with 19 bases in the middle. The complete variable domain, with remaining parts taken from reference TRBV7-9 and TRBJ1-3, reads DTGVSQNPRHKITKRGQNVTFRCDPISEHNRLYWYRQTLGQGPEFLTYFQNEAQLEKSRLLSDRFSAERPKGSFSTLEIQRTEQGDSAMYLCASSFFGSPTGGNTIYFGEGSWLTVV.

CDR3 sequence (DNA): TGTGCCAGCAGCGTACTAGCGGGATGGTCCGCGGGAGATACGCAGTATTTT. Protein sequence: CASSVLAGWSAGDTQYF. The chain has TRBV9 and TRBJ2-3, with 9 bases identical to TRBD2. Looked up from germline, CDR1 is SGDLS and CDR2 is YYNGEE. Trimming removed 1 base from V and 5 bases from J; junction bases left unmatched: 11. The CDR3 covers 17 residues. Combining the CDR3 with reference TRBV9 and TRBJ2-3 gives the whole variable domain DSGVTQTPKHLITATGQRVTLRCSPRSGDLSVYWYQQSLDQGLQFLIQYYNGEERAKGNILERFSAQQFPDLHSELNLSSLELGDSALYFCASSVLAGWSAGDTQYFGPGTRLTVL.

CDR3 nucleotide sequence: TGCGCCAGCAGCTCAGGACTAGCGGGGGGACGGAGCCAAGAGACCCAGTACTTC. Encoded protein: CASSSGLAGGRSQETQYF. The genes are TRBV5-1 and TRBJ2-5, with TRBD2 matching over 14 bases. The CDR3 loop spans 18 amino acids. Germline trimming cut 3 bases from V and 1 base from J; bases unmatched to any gene: 8. Germline CDR1 reads SGHRS; CDR2 reads YFSETQ. Variable domain in full (rest from reference TRBV5-1 and TRBJ2-5): KAGVTQTPRYLIKTRGQQVTLSCSPISGHRSVSWYQQTPGQGLQFLFEYFSETQRNKGNFPGRFSGRQFSNSRSEMNVSTLELGDSALYLCASSSGLAGGRSQETQYFGPGTRLLVL.

This chain connects TRBV14 to TRBJ2-1; 9 nucleotides match TRBD2. The CDR3 length is 15 residues. CDR1 SGHDN and CDR2 FVKESK come from the germline V gene. V was clipped by 0 bases and J by 5 bases; unmatched bases: 2. CDR3 nucleotides: TGTGCCAGCAGCCAAGAAGCGGGGGGTCACAATGAGCAGTTCTTC. This sequence encodes CASSQEAGGHNEQFF.

The chain is built from TRBV3-1 (or the pseudogene TRBV3-2) and TRBJ1-2, with no clear D. CDR1 and CDR2 (germline): LGHDT, YNNKEL (reference sequence). V lost 2 bases and J lost 8, with 12 bases in between. This CDR3 contains 13 residues. The CDR3 nucleotides are TGTGCCAGCAGCCAAACCCACCCCGGGGGCTACACCTTC. Protein sequence: CASSQTHPGGYTF.

The chain joins TRBV7-6 to TRBJ2-1; the D gene is possibly TRBD2 (5 bases). CDR3 length: 12 amino acids. Deletions cut 1 base from V and 8 bases from J, with 6 bases between. The germline V gene has CDR1 SGHVS and CDR2 FNYEAQ. The CDR3 loop reads CASSLVEDEQFF. The CDR3 DNA follows: TGTGCCAGCAGCTTAGTGGAGGATGAGCAGTTCTTC. The whole variable domain, remainder taken from reference TRBV7-6 and TRBJ2-1, is GAGVSQSPRYKVTKRGQDVALRCDPISGHVSLYWYRQALGQGPEFLTYFNYEAQQDKSGLPNDRFSAERPEGSISTLTIQRTEQRDSAMYRCASSLVEDEQFFGPGTRLTVL.

This chain links TRBV5-5 with TRBJ2-7; the match to TRBD2 covers 8 bases. This CDR3 has 16 amino acids. The trim removed 2 bases at V and 6 bases at J, leaving 13 bases unmatched. Per germline, CDR1 SGHKS and CDR2 YYEKEE (reference sequence). DNA for the CDR3: TGTGCCAGCAGCTTACCGCGGGAGGCCCGAATAAGCGAGCAGTACTTC. Its protein is CASSLPREARISEQYF.

The chain has TRBV19 and TRBJ1-1, with D hard to call. Germline V CDR1 and CDR2: LNHDA, SQIVND (reference sequence). CDR3 size: 15 residues. The V end lost 3 bases, the J end lost 3 bases, and 14 bases lay between the germline ends. CDR3 in amino acids: CASSIPGGGDTEAFF. In DNA form, the CDR3 reads TGTGCCAGTAGTATCCCCGGCGGAGGCGACACTGAAGCTTTCTTT.

The chain combines TRBV19 with TRBJ1-5; TRBD1 matches at 7 bases. CDR1 is LNHDA, CDR2 SQIVND, per germline (reference sequence). There are 15 residues in the CDR3. Trimming at V came to 5 bases and at J to 5 bases, leaving 9 bases not matched to a gene. The CDR3 is CASSPWDSHDQPQHF. CDR3 bases: TGTGCCAGTAGTCCCTGGGACAGCCACGATCAGCCCCAGCATTTT. The entire variable domain, with the rest obtained from reference TRBV19 and TRBJ1-5, is as follows: DGGITQSPKYLFRKEGQNVTLSCEQNLNHDAMYWYRQDPGQGLRLIYYSQIVNDFQKGDIAEGYSVSREKKESFPLTVTSAQKNPTAFYLCASSPWDSHDQPQHFGDGTRLSIL.

The genes are TRBV5-1 and TRBJ2-2, with TRBD1 as a possible D gene (6 bases). V dropped 6 bases and J dropped 4 bases, with 16 bases sitting between them. The germline V gene encodes CDR1 SGHRS and CDR2 YFSETQ. The CDR3 consists of 15 residues. The CDR3 sequence: CASKESGVGTGELFF. The CDR3 DNA reads as TGCGCCAGCAAAGAGTCAGGGGTCGGCACCGGGGAGCTGTTTTTT.

The chain uses TRBV19 and TRBJ1-5, with TRBD1 matching 7 bases. V lost 3 bases, J lost 0 bases, and 8 bases stayed unmatched. Germline CDR1 is LNHDA and CDR2 is SQIVND (reference sequence). The CDR3 is 17 amino acids. In DNA form, the CDR3 reads TGTGCCAGTAGTATCCCTCCGGGACAGATTAGCAATCAGCCCCAGCATTTT. It yields the protein CASSIPPGQISNQPQHF.

The V and J genes are TRBV28 and TRBJ2-2, with a possible D match to TRBD1 (6 bases). V was shortened by 7 bases and J by 0 bases, with 12 bases between the two germline ends. The CDR3 runs 15 residues. Germline CDR1 MDHEN, CDR2 SYDVKM. CDR3 nucleotides: TGTGCCAGCAAGGGGGACGTTGCGAACACCGGGGAGCTGTTTTTT. It codes for CASKGDVANTGELFF.

This sequence joins TRBV9 and TRBJ2-2, with 8 positions matching TRBD1. V lost 3 bases to trimming and J lost 6 bases; unmatched junction nucleotides: 1. The germline V gene encodes CDR1 SGDLS and CDR2 YYNGEE. This CDR3 is 13 amino acids long. The CDR3 nucleotides are TGTGCCAGCAGCGGGACAGGGCCCGGGGAGCTGTTTTTT. Protein: CASSGTGPGELFF. Full variable domain (missing parts from reference TRBV9 and TRBJ2-2): DSGVTQTPKHLITATGQRVTLRCSPRSGDLSVYWYQQSLDQGLQFLIQYYNGEERAKGNILERFSAQQFPDLHSELNLSSLELGDSALYFCASSGTGPGELFFGEGSRLTVL.

The chain links TRBV4-1 to TRBJ2-7, with a weak D call TRBD2 (7 bases). CDR1 and CDR2 (germline): MGHRA, YSYEKL. V was cut by 3 bases and J by 3 bases, with 21 bases left in between. The CDR3 totals 17 residues. CDR3 in amino acids: CASSHGGRAGGYYEQYF. The CDR3 DNA reads TGCGCCAGCAGCCACGGGGGCCGGGCCGGGGGGTACTACGAGCAGTACTTC.

Regarding this clone: Additional DNA sequences in this sample encode the identical CDR3. The rearrangement joins TRBV7-2 to TRBJ1-5; perhaps TRBD1 as D (5 bases). The CDR3 length is 15 residues. The ends were cut back, 2 bases at V and 2 bases at J, with 10 bases in the middle. CDR1 and CDR2 (germline): SGHTA, FQGNSA. The CDR3 reads CASSLRGSGNQPQHF. CDR3 bases: TGTGCCAGCAGCTTACGGGGGAGCGGCAATCAGCCCCAGCATTTT. Together with reference TRBV7-2 and TRBJ1-5, the CDR3 gives the full variable domain: GAGVSQSPSNKVTEKGKDVELRCDPISGHTALYWYRQSLGQGLEFLIYFQGNSAPDKSGLPSDRFSAERTGGSVSTLTIQRTQQEDSAVYLCASSLRGSGNQPQHFGDGTRLSIL.

V gene TRBV19 combines with J gene TRBJ1-1; TRBD1 aligns across 7 bases. The germline V gene has CDR1 LNHDA and CDR2 SQIVND (reference sequence). This CDR3 contains 14 residues. J was trimmed by 5 bases and V by 5 bases; bases with no gene match: 8. The DNA for the CDR3 is TGTGCCAGTAGTGTATGGACAGGAGGGACTGAAGCTTTCTTT. Amino acids: CASSVWTGGTEAFF.